A selection of T cell receptor beta chains follows, all from one sample in a study of cytomegalovirus exposure and HLA in healthy donors. Assay: immunoSEQ multiplex PCR; the TCRdb copy retains only in-frame clones and omits some. Counted here are 70,000 or so clones, approximately 94% occurring once; the ten biggest clones make up approximately 0.99%. The sequencing sample was made of PBMCs. These receptors were collected from a woman aged 18-29 years in good health and CMV-seronegative. CDR3s include the opening cysteine and the closing phenylalanine or tryptophan. A D gene is named only where the DNA matches it firmly. Where a row states a size, it is once, few, many or the class of an expanded clone; other rows omit it.

V gene	J gene	clone size	D gene	CDR3 DNA	CDR3 protein
TRBV7-8	TRBJ2-5	NA	TRBD2	TGTGCCAGCAGCCTGGGACTAGCGGAGACCCAGTACTTC	CASSLGLAETQYF
TRBV5-4	TRBJ1-2	NA	TRBD1	TGTGCCAGCAGCAACCGGGACAGCTATGGCTACACCTTC	CASSNRDSYGYTF
TRBV7-9	TRBJ2-3	NA	NA	TGTGCCAGCAGCTCTGGTGGAGTCGGAGATACGCAGTATTTT	CASSSGGVGDTQYF
TRBV19	TRBJ2-1	NA	NA	TGTGCCAGTAGTATAGGGCGGGCAGACAAGCAGTTCTTC	CASSIGRADKQFF
TRBV4-3	TRBJ2-3	NA	TRBD2	TGCGCCAGCAGCCAACACTTAGCGGGGGGGCCCGCAGATACGCAGTATTTT	CASSQHLAGGPADTQYF
TRBV14	TRBJ2-4	NA	TRBD2	TGTGCCAGCAGCCGCACCCCGACTAGCGGGGGTTTAGCCAAAAACATTCAGTACTTC	CASSRTPTSGGLAKNIQYF
TRBV6-6	TRBJ2-5	NA	NA	TGTGCCAGCAGTTACTCGGCTAGCCAAGAGACCCAGTACTTC	CASSYSASQETQYF
TRBV7-3	TRBJ2-3	NA	TRBD1	TGTGCCAGCAGCCTCGGCCGGGACAGGGGTAGAGATACGCAGTATTTT	CASSLGRDRGRDTQYF
TRBV19	TRBJ1-5	once	NA	TGTGCCAGTAGTATTCAGGGTGCAGGGGTAGGTAATCAGCCCCAGCATTTT	CASSIQGAGVGNQPQHF
TRBV4-3	TRBJ2-1	NA	NA	TGCGCCAGCAGCTCTCGGAATGAGCAGTTCTTC	CASSSRNEQFF
TRBV19	TRBJ2-1	NA	NA	TGTGCCAGTAGTCCCCAAGGGTTCAGGGCGGATGAGCAGTTCTTC	CASSPQGFRADEQFF
TRBV9	TRBJ1-4	NA	NA	TGTGCCAGCAGCCGGACTGATACTTATGAAAAACTGTTTTTT	CASSRTDTYEKLFF
TRBV5-5	TRBJ2-7	NA	NA	TGTGCCAGCAGCTTGTTGGGCGGGGACAGGGGACTAGCGGAGCCCTACGAGCAGTACTTC	CASSLLGGDRGLAEPYEQYF
TRBV20-1	TRBJ2-1	NA	NA	TGCAGTACCGCCAGAAGCAATGAGCAGTTCTTC	CSTARSNEQFF
TRBV6-7	TRBJ2-1	NA	TRBD2	TGTGCCAGCAGTTACAGCGGGGGTGAGCAGTTCTTC	CASSYSGGEQFF
TRBV28	TRBJ2-3	NA	TRBD2	TGTGCCAGCAGTCCACCCCGACTAGCGGGAGGCAGGGCAGATACGCAGTATTTT	CASSPPRLAGGRADTQYF
TRBV6-4	TRBJ2-1	NA	NA	TGTGCCAGCAGTGACAATGGGGGCCCTTACAATGAGCAGTTCTTC	CASSDNGGPYNEQFF
TRBV2	TRBJ1-4	NA	TRBD1	TGTGCCAGCGAGGACAGGGACGAAAAACTGTTTTTT	CASEDRDEKLFF
TRBV6-1	TRBJ2-6	NA	NA	TGTGCCAGCAGTGAACTCTCTGGGGCCAACGTCCTGACTTTC	CASSELSGANVLTF
TRBV6-4	TRBJ2-3	NA	NA	TGTGCCAGCAGTGAAGGGGCGACAGATACGCAGTATTTT	CASSEGATDTQYF
TRBV7-6	TRBJ2-1	NA	TRBD1	TGTGCCAGCAGCTTTCCTGGGCCAGGGGGTGACAATGAGCAGTTCTTC	CASSFPGPGGDNEQFF
TRBV6-5	TRBJ1-1	NA	NA	TGTGCCAGCAGTTACAATCTCGCGGGGGTCACTGAAGCTTTCTTT	CASSYNLAGVTEAFF
TRBV28	TRBJ2-7	NA	TRBD1	TGTGCCAGCATCCCTTTCCGGGACAGGGCACGTAGTAGTCTCGAGCAGTACTTC	CASIPFRDRARSSLEQYF
TRBV25-1	TRBJ2-3	NA	TRBD2	TGTGCCAGCAGCCCGGCTAGCGGGGGGGCCGCAGATACGCAGTATTTT	CASSPASGGAADTQYF
TRBV6-5	TRBJ2-5	NA	TRBD1	TGTGCCAGCAACCGCCACAGGGGGGAGACCCAGTACTTC	CASNRHRGETQYF
TRBV6-6	TRBJ2-3	NA	TRBD2	TGTGCCAGCAGTTACATCCCCGGGACTAGTTATACGCAGTATTTT	CASSYIPGTSYTQYF
TRBV4-2	TRBJ1-2	NA	NA	TGTGCCAGCAGCCAAGAAGCTTTCCTGGGGCCTGGGTATGGCTACACCTTC	CASSQEAFLGPGYGYTF
TRBV7-9	TRBJ1-2	NA	NA	TGTGCCAGCAGCTTAGGTGCCAGGTCTAACTATGGCTACACCTTC	CASSLGARSNYGYTF
TRBV28	TRBJ1-5	NA	TRBD1	TGTGCCAGCAGTTTATCGTTGGGTTCCGGGACAGGGGGAAATCAGCCCCAGCATTTT	CASSLSLGSGTGGNQPQHF
TRBV15	TRBJ1-1	NA	NA	TGTGCCACTAAACAGGACCCCATGAACACTGAAGCTTTCTTT	CATKQDPMNTEAFF
TRBV19	TRBJ1-5	NA	NA	TGTGCCAGTAGTATCAGGAGGAACAATCAGCCCCAGCATTTT	CASSIRRNNQPQHF
TRBV28	TRBJ2-5	NA	NA	TGTGCCAGCAGCCCGCAAACTAGGAGAGAGACCCAGTACTTC	CASSPQTRRETQYF
TRBV21-1	TRBJ2-2	NA	NA	TGTGCCAGCAGCACCGGACAGGGCTTTTTT	CASSTGQGFF
TRBV10-3	TRBJ2-1	NA	NA	TGTGCCATCAGTGACCGGGACTCCACGTACAATGAGCAGTTCTTC	CAISDRDSTYNEQFF
TRBV27	TRBJ2-2	NA	TRBD1	TGTGCCAGCAGTTTAGGGGACAGGGGCCACACCGGGGAGCTGTTTTTT	CASSLGDRGHTGELFF
TRBV7-3	TRBJ1-2	NA	TRBD1	TGTGCCAGCAGCCCAAGCGGACAGGGGGAGGGCTACACCTTC	CASSPSGQGEGYTF
TRBV6-1	TRBJ2-2	NA	TRBD1	TGTGCCAGCAGTGAAGGGACAGGGGATACGGGGGAGCTGTTTTTT	CASSEGTGDTGELFF
TRBV28	TRBJ1-4	NA	NA	TGTGCCAGCGGAGTTGAAAAACTGTTTTTT	CASGVEKLFF
TRBV7-6	TRBJ1-1	NA	TRBD1	TGTGCCAGCAGCACCCAGGGACAGGGGTGGGTCACTGAAGCTTTCTTT	CASSTQGQGWVTEAFF
TRBV7-8	TRBJ1-5	NA	NA	TGTGCCAGCAGCTTAGAACAGGCTAATCAGCCCCAGCATTTT	CASSLEQANQPQHF
TRBV19	TRBJ1-4	NA	TRBD1	TGTGCCAGTAGACTTGGACAGGCCTTCGAAGAAAAACTGTTTTTT	CASRLGQAFEEKLFF
TRBV7-7	TRBJ2-5	NA	TRBD1	TGTGCCAGCAGCCAGGGACAGGGGGGGGAGACCCAGTACTTC	CASSQGQGGETQYF
TRBV11-2	TRBJ2-3	NA	NA	TGTGCCAGCAGCTTAGAGGGCGGGGTAGGGACAGATACGCAGTATTTT	CASSLEGGVGTDTQYF
TRBV5-1	TRBJ1-1	NA	TRBD1	TGCGCCAGCAGCCCCCGGCAGGGGGCTTTCACTGAAGCTTTCTTT	CASSPRQGAFTEAFF
TRBV9	TRBJ1-1	NA	NA	TGTGCCAGCAGCGTATACTCAAACACTGAAGCTTTCTTT	CASSVYSNTEAFF
TRBV2	TRBJ2-7	NA	TRBD2	TGTGCCAGCAGTTCTAGCGGGAGGGCCTACGAGCAGTACTTC	CASSSSGRAYEQYF
TRBV7-2	TRBJ2-1	NA	NA	TGTGCCAGCAGCACAATCACCGATGAGCAGTTCTTC	CASSTITDEQFF
TRBV19	TRBJ2-2	NA	TRBD1	TGTGCCAGTAGTATTACAGGGGGCATCACCGGGGAGCTGTTTTTT	CASSITGGITGELFF
TRBV11-2	TRBJ2-7	NA	TRBD2	TGTGCCAGCAGCTTAGCTAGCGGGGGCTCCTACGAGCAGTACTTC	CASSLASGGSYEQYF
TRBV30	TRBJ2-5	NA	NA	TGTGCCTGGAGTGTAACTTCGACGGGAGAGACCCAGTACTTC	CAWSVTSTGETQYF
TRBV13	TRBJ2-3	NA	NA	TGTGCCAGCAGCCGTGACAGGGATACGCAGTATTTT	CASSRDRDTQYF
TRBV25-1	TRBJ2-7	NA	TRBD1	TGTGCCAGCAGTGATACGCGGACAGGGGGCTTCAACGAGCAGTACTTC	CASSDTRTGGFNEQYF